A single sample gave rise to the 32 T cell receptor beta chains below, sequenced in a study of shared clonotypes between healthy human individuals. The naive CD8 population came from CD45RO-negative cells selected for CCR7, without terminally differentiated effector memory CD45RA+ cells. Sequencing used immunoSEQ multiplex PCR; TCRdb keeps in-frame clones, though not all of them. The sample holds about 1,800,000 clones, about 95% seen once. Sequencing input: naive CD8+ T cells sorted from blood. These receptors all stem from a young man in good health.

The V and J genes are TRBV27 and TRBJ2-1; D tentatively fits TRBD1 or TRBD2 (5 bases each). V gave up 1 base and J gave up 8 bases, with 15 bases separating them. The CDR3 covers 15 residues. Germline CDR1 MNHEY, CDR2 SMNVEV (reference sequence). The CDR3 here is CASSLLGTSFDEQFF. The CDR3 DNA sequence: TGTGCCAGCAGTTTATTGGGGACCTCGTTCGATGAGCAGTTCTTC.

The chain links TRBV9 to TRBJ2-2; 10 bases match TRBD1. The germline V gene has CDR1 SGDLS and CDR2 YYNGEE. Trimming removed 6 bases from V and 6 bases from J; junction bases left unmatched: 14. CDR3 length equals 17 residues. CDR3 sequence: CASTTSVDRGYSGELFF. In DNA, the CDR3 is TGTGCCAGCACCACGTCGGTGGACAGGGGGTACTCCGGGGAGCTGTTTTTT.

The chain uses TRBV9 and TRBJ2-3; D is uncertain. Germline V CDR1 and CDR2: SGDLS, YYNGEE. The CDR3 is 15 residues long. Trimming took 0 bases from V and 6 from J, leaving 14 bases between them. The CDR3 DNA reads as TGTGCCAGCAGCGTAGAGGCGGCGACCTCGGATACGCAGTATTTT. This translates into CASSVEAATSDTQYF.

This clone was detected only once. CDR3 sequence (DNA): TGTGCCAGCAGTTCCCAAGACGAGGGACCTCGGGGCTACACCTTC. It translates to CASSSQDEGPRGYTF. The V call is TRBV27, the J call TRBJ1-2, with D possibly matching TRBD1 (5 bases). The CDR3 is 15 residues long. V lost 4 bases, J lost 8 bases, and 20 bases lay in between. Germline CDR1 reads MNHEY; CDR2 reads SMNVEV (reference sequence).

The V and J genes are TRBV9 and TRBJ2-7, with 9 bases matching TRBD1. The CDR3 contains 15 residues. J gave up 5 bases and V 4 bases, and 10 bases lay outside the gene matches. The germline CDR1 and CDR2 sequences are SGDLS and YYNGEE. As DNA, the CDR3 is TGTGCCAGCAGCTCGCCCCCGGGACAGGGCAACGAGCAGTACTTC. It translates to CASSSPPGQGNEQYF.

This clone was picked up one time. The V call is TRBV6-1, the J call TRBJ1-2, with D perhaps matching TRBD1 (6 bases). Trimming removed 2 bases at V and 4 bases at J, with 20 bases between. This CDR3 is built from 17 residues. Germline lookup yields CDR1 MNHNS and CDR2 SASEGT. The CDR3 here is CASSETGRGLGAYGYTF. The CDR3 DNA reads as TGTGCCAGCAGTGAAACCGGTAGGGGATTGGGGGCCTATGGCTACACCTTC.

The chain joins TRBV27 to TRBJ2-7, with 9 bases lining up with TRBD2. The junction had 12 bases not matched to a gene; V was cut back by 3 bases and J by 3 bases. CDR3 length: 17 amino acids. Germline V gene lookup returns CDR1 MNHEY and CDR2 SMNVEV (reference sequence). CDR3 region: CASSLNRGREGGYEQYF. For the CDR3, the DNA is TGTGCCAGCAGTTTGAATCGTGGGCGGGAGGGCGGCTACGAGCAGTACTTC.

The chain combines TRBV4-1 with TRBJ1-2; possibly TRBD1 for D (6 bases). This CDR3 is built from 20 residues. Looked up from germline, CDR1 is MGHRA and CDR2 is YSYEKL. Trimming left V 4 bases short and J 0 bases short, with 27 bases between. The CDR3 DNA reads as TGCGCCAGCAGCCGCACCGGGGAGGGGGTCGAACCTAAAGCTAACTATGGCTACACCTTC. This translates into CASSRTGEGVEPKANYGYTF.

The rearrangement uses TRBV10-1 and TRBJ2-3; D is perhaps TRBD1 (6 bases). There are 14 residues in the CDR3. Per germline, CDR1 WNHNN and CDR2 SYGVQD (reference sequence). V lost 3 bases and J lost 2, with 9 bases in between. The DNA of the CDR3 is TGCGCCAGCAGTGAAGACAGGATCACAGATACGCAGTATTTT. Translating gives CASSEDRITDTQYF.

The chain recombines TRBV4-1 with TRBJ2-7; 7 positions match TRBD2. CDR1 is MGHRA and CDR2 is YSYEKL in the germline V gene. The CDR3 extends over 16 amino acids. J lost 2 bases, V lost 2 bases, and 9 bases had no gene match. The CDR3: CASSQQNRAGAYEQYF. The CDR3 nucleotides read TGCGCCAGCAGCCAACAGAACCGGGCGGGGGCCTACGAGCAGTACTTC.

The chain uses TRBV28 and TRBJ1-1, with 8 bases identical to TRBD1. This CDR3 has 18 residues. Germline values: CDR1 MDHEN, CDR2 SYDVKM. Losses at the gene ends were 4 bases for V and 4 bases for J; bases not matched to a gene: 17. DNA of the CDR3: TGTGCCAGCAGTTCGTCAATCGGGTCGGACAGGGTGACCACTGAAGCTTTCTTT. It is translated as CASSSSIGSDRVTTEAFF. Using reference TRBV28 and TRBJ1-1 for the parts outside the CDR3, the full variable domain is DVKVTQSSRYLVKRTGEKVFLECVQDMDHENMFWYRQDPGLGLRLIYFSYDVKMKEKGDIPEGYSVSREKKERFSLILESASTNQTSMYLCASSSSIGSDRVTTEAFFGQGTRLTVV.

V gene TRBV9 combines with J gene TRBJ2-7; maybe TRBD1 (5 bases). Trimming cost V 3 bases and J 2 bases, with 12 bases left between them. Germline values: CDR1 SGDLS, CDR2 YYNGEE. There are 14 residues in the CDR3. CDR3 amino acids: CASSGVDNAYEQYF. CDR3 sequence (DNA): TGTGCCAGCAGCGGGGTGGACAATGCCTACGAGCAGTACTTC. Combining the CDR3 with reference TRBV9 and TRBJ2-7 gives the whole variable domain DSGVTQTPKHLITATGQRVTLRCSPRSGDLSVYWYQQSLDQGLQFLIQYYNGEERAKGNILERFSAQQFPDLHSELNLSSLELGDSALYFCASSGVDNAYEQYFGPGTRLTVT.

The genes are TRBV6-5 and TRBJ1-4; no reliable D call. Trimming took off 7 bases at V and 7 bases at J, with 19 bases between the two ends. The CDR3 spans 15 residues. In germline, CDR1 is MNHEY, CDR2 SVGAGI. Here the CDR3 reads CASTTQAGSLEKLFF. The CDR3 region has the DNA TGTGCCAGCACCACACAAGCCGGGTCTCTTGAAAAACTGTTTTTT.

The V and J genes are TRBV27 and TRBJ2-7; 8 bases fit TRBD1. V trimming: 2 bases; J trimming: 3 bases; junction bases outside the gene matches: 6. The CDR3 has 15 residues. The germline V gene encodes CDR1 MNHEY and CDR2 SMNVEV (reference sequence). Here the CDR3 DNA reads TGTGCCAGCAGTTTAAATAGACAGGGGATCTACGAGCAGTACTTC. Encoded protein: CASSLNRQGIYEQYF.

This chain uses TRBV29-1 with TRBJ1-1; no clear D. The CDR3 runs 15 residues. Per the germline V gene, CDR1 is SQVTM and CDR2 is ANQGSEA. Trimming shortened V by 6 bases and J by 0 bases, and 17 bases separated the two germline ends. The CDR3, as DNA: TGCAGCGTAATTAGCTGGGAGGGTTTGAACACTGAAGCTTTCTTT. Translating gives CSVISWEGLNTEAFF.

The rearrangement uses TRBV28 and TRBJ2-1; no firm D call. Trimming took 5 bases from V and 8 from J, leaving 13 bases between them. Germline values: CDR1 MDHEN, CDR2 SYDVKM. This CDR3 is 13 amino acids long. CDR3 coding DNA: TGTGCCAGCAGTAGACTCAAAGTTGATGAGCAGTTCTTC. Encoded protein: CASSRLKVDEQFF. Full variable domain (outside the CDR3, taken from reference TRBV28 and TRBJ2-1): DVKVTQSSRYLVKRTGEKVFLECVQDMDHENMFWYRQDPGLGLRLIYFSYDVKMKEKGDIPEGYSVSREKKERFSLILESASTNQTSMYLCASSRLKVDEQFFGPGTRLTVL.

The chain recombines TRBV5-6 with TRBJ2-2; D is uncertain. Between the trimmed V and J ends, which lost 5 bases and 7 bases, there was a span of 6 bases. Per germline, CDR1 SGHDT and CDR2 YYEEEE. CDR3 length: 11 residues. CDR3: CASSLIGELFF. The CDR3 DNA follows: TGTGCCAGCAGTCTCATCGGGGAGCTGTTTTTT.

The genes are TRBV7-2 and TRBJ1-2; D perhaps matches TRBD1 (5 bases). Germline V gene lookup returns CDR1 SGHTA and CDR2 FQGNSA. Trimming removed 1 base at V and 7 bases at J, with 13 bases between. The CDR3 runs 14 residues. The CDR3 bases are TGTGCCAGCAGCTTAGACCCGGGGGGTTTTGGCTACACCTTC. Residues: CASSLDPGGFGYTF. The full variable domain, rest sourced from reference TRBV7-2 and TRBJ1-2, is GAGVSQSPSNKVTEKGKDVELRCDPISGHTALYWYRQSLGQGLEFLIYFQGNSAPDKSGLPSDRFSAERTGGSVSTLTIQRTQQEDSAVYLCASSLDPGGFGYTFGSGTRLTVV.

The J gene is TRBJ2-5, the V gene TRBV21-1. TRBV21-1 is labeled a pseudogene. The CDR3 loop spans 14 amino acids. This chain's CDR3 is CASNQGWPQETQYF. The CDR3, as DNA: TGTGCCAGCAACCAAGGGTGGCCACAAGAGACCCAGTACTTC.

The chain links TRBV12-5 to TRBJ2-3; 10 nucleotides agree with TRBD2. The CDR3 is 16 amino acids. Germline loops: CDR1 LGHNT, CDR2 FRNRAP. J was trimmed by 2 bases and V by 6 bases; bases with no gene match: 8. The CDR3 region is CASGDSTSGVTDTQYF. In nucleotides, the CDR3 is TGTGCTAGTGGAGACTCCACTAGCGGGGTCACAGATACGCAGTATTTT.

Comment on this clone: Other DNA variants within this sample encode the same CDR3. This chain uses TRBV19 with TRBJ2-7; D might be TRBD1 (5 bases). The CDR3 runs 13 residues. The germline gives CDR1 LNHDA, CDR2 SQIVND (reference sequence). The germline V and J ends were trimmed by 3 bases and 3 bases, with 9 bases remaining between them. The CDR3 region is CASSIGQGYEQYF. For the CDR3, the DNA is TGTGCCAGTAGTATTGGCCAGGGCTACGAGCAGTACTTC.

As regards this clone: This sample includes further DNA sequences coding for the same CDR3. The chain joins TRBV27 to TRBJ2-7, with 8 bases aligning to TRBD1. This CDR3 spans 13 amino acids. The germline gives CDR1 MNHEY, CDR2 SMNVEV (reference sequence). V lost 6 bases, J lost 4 bases, and 5 bases stayed unmatched. CDR3 sequence: CASSLTGGYEQYF. In DNA, the CDR3 is TGTGCCAGCAGCCTCACAGGGGGGTACGAGCAGTACTTC.

The V and J genes are TRBV19 and TRBJ2-5; 7 nucleotides match TRBD1. After removal of 4 bases from V and 4 bases from J, the junction contained 12 bases not matched to a gene. Germline V gene lookup returns CDR1 LNHDA and CDR2 SQIVND (reference sequence). The CDR3 totals 16 residues. Here the CDR3 reads CASSTGTVFDGETQYF. CDR3 nucleotides: TGTGCCAGTAGTACCGGGACAGTTTTTGATGGAGAGACCCAGTACTTC.

J is TRBJ2-7 and V is TRBV19; D may be TRBD1 or TRBD2 (5 bases each). In germline, CDR1 is LNHDA, CDR2 SQIVND (reference sequence). Trimming took off 3 bases at V and 7 bases at J, with 16 bases between the two ends. This CDR3 has 14 residues. The CDR3 region is CASSMGPPFGEQYF. The DNA of the CDR3 is TGTGCCAGTAGTATGGGACCCCCTTTCGGGGAGCAGTACTTC. The full variable domain, completed using reference TRBV19 and TRBJ2-7, is DGGITQSPKYLFRKEGQNVTLSCEQNLNHDAMYWYRQDPGQGLRLIYYSQIVNDFQKGDIAEGYSVSREKKESFPLTVTSAQKNPTAFYLCASSMGPPFGEQYFGPGTRLTVT.

This clone was found once. The chain joins TRBV9 to TRBJ2-1, with 7 bases identical to TRBD2. Germline V gene lookup returns CDR1 SGDLS and CDR2 YYNGEE. The CDR3 is made up of 12 amino acids. V gave up 4 bases and J gave up 10 bases; unmatched junction bases: 5. The CDR3 region has the DNA TGTGCCAGCAGCTCTGGGGGGGAAGAGCAGTTCTTC. Translated, it gives CASSSGGEEQFF.

This clone was seen a single time. The V gene is TRBV5-1, the J gene TRBJ2-2, with D tentatively TRBD1 or TRBD2 (6 bases each). The V end was cut by 3 bases, the J end by 6 bases, with 12 bases between. Looked up from germline, CDR1 is SGHRS and CDR2 is YFSETQ. This CDR3 contains 14 residues. CDR3 amino acids: CASSSEGGPGELFF. CDR3 nucleotides: TGCGCCAGCAGCTCGGAGGGGGGCCCCGGGGAGCTGTTTTTT. Complete variable domain (other parts from reference TRBV5-1 and TRBJ2-2): KAGVTQTPRYLIKTRGQQVTLSCSPISGHRSVSWYQQTPGQGLQFLFEYFSETQRNKGNFPGRFSGRQFSNSRSEMNVSTLELGDSALYLCASSSEGGPGELFFGEGSRLTVL.

The chain combines TRBV2 with TRBJ2-2; 13 positions match TRBD2. Germline V gene lookup returns CDR1 SNHLY and CDR2 FYNNEI. This CDR3 region has 15 residues. J gave up 7 bases and V 8 bases, and 7 bases lay outside the gene matches. The DNA for the CDR3 is TGTGCCAGCCAGGGACTAGCGGGGTTAAACGGGGAGCTGTTTTTT. Translation: CASQGLAGLNGELFF.

This clone occurred a few times. The germline gene is not matched at one end of the junction; a read error may be the cause. This chain connects TRBV7-7 to TRBJ1-3; D gene uncertain. The CDR3 loop spans 15 amino acids. Germline CDR1 reads SSHAT; CDR2 reads FNYEAQ (reference sequence). The CDR3 DNA follows: TGTGCTAGCAGCTTAGCGCCGGGAACTGGAAACACCATATATTTT. This sequence encodes CASSLAPGTGNTIYF. Using reference TRBV7-7 and TRBJ1-3 for the parts outside the CDR3, the full variable domain is GAGVSQSPRYKVTKRGQDVTLRCDPISSHATLYWYQQALGQGPEFLTYFNYEAQPDKSGLPSDRFSAERPEGSISTLTIQRTEQRDSAMYRCASSLAPGTGNTIYFGEGSWLTVV.

This chain links TRBV29-1 with TRBJ1-2; weak D call: TRBD1 (6 bases). This CDR3 comprises 14 residues. Germline CDR1 and CDR2: SQVTM and ANQGSEA. Trimming left V 4 bases short and J 6 bases short, with 18 bases between. CDR3 nucleotide sequence: TGCAGCGTTGGTGCTCCACCAGGGGACAATGGCTACACCTTC. Protein: CSVGAPPGDNGYTF.

Here the CDR3 DNA reads TGTGCCACCAGCAGAGGGCTAGCCTACAATGAGCAGTTCTTC. Translation gives CATSRGLAYNEQFF. V is TRBV15 and J is TRBJ2-1; D not certain. V lost 1 base, J lost 2 bases, and 6 bases lay in between. CDR1 LNHNV and CDR2 YYDKDF come from the germline V gene (reference sequence). The CDR3 runs to 14 residues.

This clone appeared a few times. The V gene is TRBV28, the J gene TRBJ1-2; D unclear. The V and J ends lost 3 bases and 4 bases respectively, with 9 bases between them. There are 13 residues in the CDR3. Germline V gene sequence: CDR1 MDHEN, CDR2 SYDVKM. CDR3 loop: CASSFTRTYGYTF. The CDR3, as DNA: TGTGCCAGCAGTTTCACTCGTACCTATGGCTACACCTTC.

V usage is TRBV5-4 and J usage is TRBJ1-1, with TRBD1 as a possible D gene (5 bases). CDR3 size: 14 residues. CDR1 is SGHNT and CDR2 is YYREEE in the germline V gene (reference sequence). V lost 4 bases to trimming and J lost 4 bases, with 14 bases between them. The CDR3 here is CASSVTETVTEAFF. CDR3 DNA sequence: TGTGCCAGCAGCGTGACGGAGACAGTCACTGAAGCTTTCTTT.